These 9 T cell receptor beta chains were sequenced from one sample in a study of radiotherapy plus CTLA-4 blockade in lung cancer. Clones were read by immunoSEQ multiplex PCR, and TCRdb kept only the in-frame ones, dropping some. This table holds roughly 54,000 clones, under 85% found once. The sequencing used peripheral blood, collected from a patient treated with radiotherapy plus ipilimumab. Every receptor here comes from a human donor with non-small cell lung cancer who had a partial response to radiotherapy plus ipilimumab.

The CDR3 DNA sequence: TGTGCCAGCAGCTTGGACAGGGTGAACACTGAAGCTTTCTTT. Translated: CASSLDRVNTEAFF. This sequence joins TRBV5-4 and TRBJ1-1; maybe TRBD1 (6 bases). Looked up from germline, CDR1 is SGHNT and CDR2 is YYREEE (reference sequence). CDR3 length: 14 residues. V lost 0 bases, J lost 0 bases, and 6 bases lay in between.

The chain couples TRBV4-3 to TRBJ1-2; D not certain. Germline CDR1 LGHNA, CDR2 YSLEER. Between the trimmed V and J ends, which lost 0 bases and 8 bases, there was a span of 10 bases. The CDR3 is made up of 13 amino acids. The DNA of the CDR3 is TGCGCCAGCAGCCAAGATCACAGCCGAGGCTACACCTTC. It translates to CASSQDHSRGYTF.

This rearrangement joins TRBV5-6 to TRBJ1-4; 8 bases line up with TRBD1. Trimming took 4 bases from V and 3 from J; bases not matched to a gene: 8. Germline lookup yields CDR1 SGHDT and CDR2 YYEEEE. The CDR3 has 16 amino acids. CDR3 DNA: TGTGCCAGCAGCCTTTCGGACAGGGCGGCTAATGAAAAACTGTTTTTT. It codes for CASSLSDRAANEKLFF.

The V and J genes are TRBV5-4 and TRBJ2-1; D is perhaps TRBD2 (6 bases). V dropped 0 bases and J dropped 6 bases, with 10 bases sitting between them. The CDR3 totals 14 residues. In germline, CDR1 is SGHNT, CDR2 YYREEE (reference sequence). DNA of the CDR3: TGTGCCAGCAGCTTGGGACTAGACCCCAATGAGCAGTTCTTC. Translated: CASSLGLDPNEQFF.

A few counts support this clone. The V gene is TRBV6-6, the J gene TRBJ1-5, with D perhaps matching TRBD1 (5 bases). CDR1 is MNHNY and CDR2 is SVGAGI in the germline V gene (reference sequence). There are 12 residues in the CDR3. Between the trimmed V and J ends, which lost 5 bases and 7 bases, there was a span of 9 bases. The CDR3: CASSKGEQPQHF. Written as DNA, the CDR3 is TGTGCCAGCAGTAAAGGGGAACAGCCCCAGCATTTT.

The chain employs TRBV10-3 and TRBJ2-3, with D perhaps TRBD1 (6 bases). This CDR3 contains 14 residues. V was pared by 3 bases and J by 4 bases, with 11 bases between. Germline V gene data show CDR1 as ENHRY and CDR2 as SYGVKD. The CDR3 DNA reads TGTGCCATCAGTGAAGGCAGGGGCCCAGATACGCAGTATTTT. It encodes CAISEGRGPDTQYF.

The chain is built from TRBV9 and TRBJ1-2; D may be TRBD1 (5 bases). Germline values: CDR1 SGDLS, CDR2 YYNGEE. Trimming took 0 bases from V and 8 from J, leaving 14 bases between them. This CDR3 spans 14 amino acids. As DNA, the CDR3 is TGTGCCAGCAGCGTAGACGGGCAGGGAAAAGGCTACACCTTC. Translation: CASSVDGQGKGYTF.

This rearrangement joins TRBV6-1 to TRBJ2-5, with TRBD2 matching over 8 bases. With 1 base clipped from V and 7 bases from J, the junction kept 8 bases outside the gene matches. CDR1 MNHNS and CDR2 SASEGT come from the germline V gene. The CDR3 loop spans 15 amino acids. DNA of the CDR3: TGTGCCAGCAGTGAAGAGTTAGCGGGAAGGGGGACCCAGTACTTC. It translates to CASSEELAGRGTQYF.

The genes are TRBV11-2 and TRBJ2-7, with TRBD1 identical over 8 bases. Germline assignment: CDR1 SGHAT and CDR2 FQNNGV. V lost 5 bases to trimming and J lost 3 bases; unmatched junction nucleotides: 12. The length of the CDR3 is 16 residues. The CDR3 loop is CASSPNRDRRHYEQYF. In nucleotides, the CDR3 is TGTGCCAGCAGCCCCAACCGGGACAGGAGACACTACGAGCAGTACTTC.